Given below is one T cell receptor beta chain in context. Its antigen has not been determined. The input lacks base qualities; no much larger clone sits a single base away. Receptor amplification or capture employed 5' RACE. This sample was sequenced with an Illumina HiSeq 2000. A universal primer binding site was introduced by template switching, and a unique molecular identifier was present in the final cDNA, enabling accurate counting of TCR cDNA molecules. First-strand cDNA for TCR alpha and beta chains was synthesized from specific primers in the conserved constant-segment region. To control for contamination, every cDNA library carried two barcodes: a SMART-Mk sample barcode plus Illumina barcodes. Two successive PCR steps introduced TruSeq adapter sequences along with Illumina sample barcodes. Sequencing of the TCR alpha and beta cDNA libraries was done on the Illumina HiSeq platform using custom primers. Processing in the source paper ran as follows. MiGEC was used to process raw reads and extract unique molecular identifiers, and MiXCR was used to find CDR3 positions. For each individual, recombination models were inferred using an EM algorithm with the repgenHMM and IGoR tools. Shared clonotypes were analyzed with the tcR package in R, and sharing was normalized by the product of cloneset sizes. To study raw recombination free of thymic and clonal selection effects, out-of-frame nonproductive sequences were analyzed. TCRdb reprocessing: public reads trimmed at Q25 with fastp, clones called with MiXCR, in-frame beta chains kept. When rows share a CDR3 protein, they turn into one entry using the most common DNA and genes. TCRdb's processing, not the authors' own work, is the source of the V and J calls. The sample contains about 720,000 distinct CDR3 sequences, over 8.5% of them found a single time. Roughly 0.9% of the sample goes to the ten largest clones.

The data derive from a study of identical twins (dated by TCRdb to the mid-2010s). For the study in its entirety: The study deep-sequenced TCR alpha and beta repertoires from monozygotic twins, unrelated adults of various ages and cord blood to test whether fetal clonotypes persist. Replicate twin experiments were performed at different times using different library preparation protocols to rule out contamination.

What the research found in general, with its limitations: Because the same donors could not be followed over many years, the conclusions depended on cross-sectional statistical analysis. Fewer insertions were carried by abundant cord blood beta clonotypes; a weaker similar trend was observed in young adult naive repertoires, while no such trend was observed in memory repertoires. Excess twin sharing in beta out-of-frame sequences was weaker because fewer shared sequences lowered the signal-to-noise ratio. Zero-insertion analyses could be partly confounded by invariant T cells such as MAIT and iNKT, though diverse VJ usage argued against such confounding for most clonotypes. In monozygotic twins, out-of-frame TCR alpha sharing was systematically underestimated by recombination models, although the models agreed with sharing between unrelated individuals. Compared with coincidental sharing between unrelated individuals, out-of-frame TCR alpha sequences shared between twins showed an excess of sequences with low generation probability.

The CDR3 runs 18 amino acids, cysteine and phenylalanine included. The sequence is cut down to CDR3 DNA, 54 bases in frame from base 1. The germline V gene (reference sequence) sets CDR1 to SGHAT and CDR2 to FQDESV. Trimming accounts for 5 bases at V and 4 bases at J, while the number of junction bases matched to no gene is 11. All donors were healthy Caucasians. The twin cohort consisted of three pairs of female monozygotic twins, all aged roughly 18 to 29 years. The RNA used for TCR libraries was isolated from peripheral blood mononuclear cells. The sample was also linked to a second study, of yellow fever vaccine responses in identical twins. The second study also describes: The authors reported that the T cell response to vaccination in identical twins appeared partly convergent and partly personalized. Focusing on identical twins, the study followed the T cell clones that responded to the vaccine, and did so with precision.

The sample consisted of PBMCs. Here the chain combines TRBV11-1 and TRBJ2-1; 13 middle bases align to TRBD2. The receptor was derived from a woman aged 18-35 years in good health. The CDR3 here reads CASSHTSGRAHSYNEQFF. The DNA sequence is given as TGTGCCAGCAGCCATACTAGCGGGAGGGCCCATTCATACAATGAGCAGTTCTTC.